Reported below is one TCR beta chain. CDR1 is LNHNV, CDR2 YYDKDF, per germline (reference sequence). V lost 4 bases and J lost 2, with 5 bases in between. This CDR3 has 13 residues. This sample was taken from a study of shared clonotypes between healthy human individuals. It was CD45RO-negative cells, positively selected for CCR7, that made up naive CD8 cells, with terminally differentiated effector memory CD45RA+ cells excluded. Some clones are missing from TCRdb's copy, which holds only in-frame ones; the method was immunoSEQ multiplex PCR. This table holds about 590,000 clones, less than 97% found once.

The sequence came from a young woman in good health. The sequenced sample was naive CD8+ T cells sorted from blood. The rearrangement uses TRBV15 and TRBJ2-2; no clear D. CDR3 in DNA: TGTGCCACCAGCATAGTAAACACCGGGGAGCTGTTTTTT. Translated: CATSIVNTGELFF.